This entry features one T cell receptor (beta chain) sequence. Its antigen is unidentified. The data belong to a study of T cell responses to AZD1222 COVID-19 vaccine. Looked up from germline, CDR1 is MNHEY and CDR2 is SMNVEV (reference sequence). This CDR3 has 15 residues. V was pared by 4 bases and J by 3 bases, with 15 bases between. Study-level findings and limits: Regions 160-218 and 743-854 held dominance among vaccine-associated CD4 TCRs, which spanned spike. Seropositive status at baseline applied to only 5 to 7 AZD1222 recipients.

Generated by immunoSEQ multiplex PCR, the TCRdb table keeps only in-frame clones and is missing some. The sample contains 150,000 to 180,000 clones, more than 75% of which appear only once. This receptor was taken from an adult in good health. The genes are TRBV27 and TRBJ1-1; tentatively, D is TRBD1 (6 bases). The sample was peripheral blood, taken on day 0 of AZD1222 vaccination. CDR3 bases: TGTGCCAGCAGTTCGGCTGACAGGTGGGACACTGAAGCTTTCTTT. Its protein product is CASSSADRWDTEAFF.